The 20 T cell receptor beta chains below were found in one sample sequenced in a study of blood T cell repertoires in COVID-19 (TCRdb year 2020). Libraries were constructed by the immunoSEQ multiplex PCR assay. TCRdb took over this immuneACCESS table, retaining in-frame rearrangements with V and J assigned. Such tables are incomplete; in checked studies, under half of the missing clones stem from an unresolved V gene, and the remainder is unexplained. Present in this sample are under 300,000 clones, 89% of which were seen just once. The ten most abundant clones make up approximately 0.94% of the sample. Sequencing was done on a sample of peripheral blood. The receptors were sampled from a woman aged 40 to 49 who had recovered from COVID-19.

The rearrangement uses TRBV19 and TRBJ2-7; TRBD2 agrees at 9 bases. The germline CDR1 and CDR2 sequences are LNHDA and SQIVND (reference sequence). V lost 3 bases to trimming and J lost 6 bases; unmatched junction nucleotides: 6. The CDR3 covers 14 residues. CDR3 sequence: CASSIVGLAGEQYF. The CDR3 coding sequence is TGTGCCAGTAGTATCGTGGGACTAGCAGGCGAGCAGTACTTC.

This chain joins TRBV30 and TRBJ2-7; TRBD2 aligns across 16 bases. CDR1 and CDR2 from the germline V gene are GTSNPN and SVGIG (reference sequence). J lost 2 bases, V lost 4 bases, and 5 bases had no gene match. This CDR3 is built from 16 residues. Here the CDR3 DNA reads TGTGCCTGGATGTCCGGGACTAGCGGGAGGGCCTACGAGCAGTACTTC. Amino acid sequence: CAWMSGTSGRAYEQYF.

This clone was observed a few times. The V call is TRBV7-9, the J call TRBJ2-2, with D perhaps TRBD2 (5 bases). Trimming took off 6 bases at V and 2 bases at J, with 13 bases between the two ends. Per germline, CDR1 SEHNR and CDR2 FQNEAQ (reference sequence). The CDR3 runs to 15 residues. The CDR3 nucleotides are TGTGCCAGCAGGGCGGGCGGAGACAACACCGGGGAGCTGTTTTTT. It codes for CASRAGGDNTGELFF.

J is TRBJ2-5 and V is TRBV12-3 or TRBV12-4, with D perhaps TRBD2 (6 bases). CDR3 length: 13 amino acids. V was shortened by 4 bases and J by 5 bases, with 11 bases between the two germline ends. The CDR3 coding sequence is TGTGCCAGCAGTTGGGGGGTCGGTGAGACCCAGTACTTC. Protein product: CASSWGVGETQYF.

The gene calls are TRBV7-9 and TRBJ1-4, with D uncertain. Looked up from germline, CDR1 is SEHNR and CDR2 is FQNEAQ (reference sequence). This CDR3 spans 14 amino acids. Trimming removed 1 base from V and 8 bases from J, with 11 bases in between. Written as DNA, the CDR3 is TGTGCCAGCAGCTTAGTAACAGCGGAGGAAAAACTGTTTTTT. Its protein product is CASSLVTAEEKLFF.

The rearrangement joins TRBV5-4 to TRBJ1-2; a weak D match, TRBD1 (5 bases). V lost 4 bases and J 3 bases, leaving 10 bases between the germline ends. Germline V gene sequence: CDR1 SGHNT, CDR2 YYREEE (reference sequence). The CDR3 runs 13 residues. CDR3 in amino acids: CASSPEGYYGYTF. The CDR3 DNA is TGTGCCAGCAGCCCGGAGGGGTACTATGGCTACACCTTC. Combining the CDR3 with reference TRBV5-4 and TRBJ1-2 gives the whole variable domain ETGVTQSPTHLIKTRGQQVTLRCSSQSGHNTVSWYQQALGQGPQFIFQYYREEENGRGNFPPRFSGLQFPNYSSELNVNALELDDSALYLCASSPEGYYGYTFGSGTRLTVV.

The chain is built from TRBV2 and TRBJ2-6; weak D call: TRBD1 (6 bases). Trimming took 4 bases from V and 0 from J, leaving 13 bases between them. CDR1 is SNHLY, CDR2 FYNNEI, per germline. The CDR3 spans 17 residues. The DNA for the CDR3 is TGTGCCAGCAGTGTTGGGCAGGGGAGCTCTGGGGCCAACGTCCTGACTTTC. Translated, it gives CASSVGQGSSGANVLTF.

The rearrangement joins TRBV7-9 to TRBJ2-5, with D possibly matching TRBD2 (5 bases). The CDR3 has 13 amino acids. The germline V gene encodes CDR1 SEHNR and CDR2 FQNEAQ (reference sequence). V shed 7 bases and J shed 0 bases, with 9 bases lying between them. This CDR3 is CASNGENQETQYF. For the CDR3, the DNA is TGTGCCAGCAACGGGGAGAACCAAGAGACCCAGTACTTC.

The V call is TRBV7-9, the J call TRBJ2-2, with no clear D. CDR3 length: 15 residues. Germline V gene sequence: CDR1 SEHNR, CDR2 FQNEAQ (reference sequence). Trimming stripped 5 bases from V and 4 bases from J, with 14 bases between. Here the CDR3 reads CASSPFSEATGELFF. CDR3 DNA: TGTGCCAGCAGCCCGTTTAGTGAGGCCACCGGGGAGCTGTTTTTT.

V is TRBV7-2 and J is TRBJ2-3, with TRBD2 matching 7 bases. The V and J ends lost 4 bases and 0 bases, in that order; junction bases with no gene match: 13. CDR1 SGHTA and CDR2 FQGNSA come from the germline V gene. The CDR3 contains 18 residues. CDR3: CASSSRLAAGYSTDTQYF. In DNA form, the CDR3 reads TGTGCCAGCAGCTCAAGACTAGCAGCGGGGTATAGCACAGATACGCAGTATTTT.

The rearrangement joins TRBV2 to TRBJ2-2; the match to TRBD1 covers 7 bases. V lost 5 bases, J lost 3 bases, and 9 bases stayed unmatched. CDR1 and CDR2 (germline): SNHLY, FYNNEI. The CDR3 consists of 16 residues. Written as DNA, the CDR3 is TGTGCCAGCAGTTCACAAGGACAGGCCTACACCGGGGAGCTGTTTTTT. This encodes CASSSQGQAYTGELFF. The full variable domain, rest sourced from reference TRBV2 and TRBJ2-2, is EPEVTQTPSHQVTQMGQEVILRCVPISNHLYFYWYRQILGQKVEFLVSFYNNEISEKSEIFDDQFSVERPDGSNFTLKIRSTKLEDSAMYFCASSSQGQAYTGELFFGEGSRLTVL.

The V call is TRBV11-1, the J call TRBJ2-2; D is undetermined. The V and J ends lost 3 bases and 3 bases respectively, with 14 bases between them. This CDR3 comprises 16 residues. The germline V gene has CDR1 SGHAT and CDR2 FQDESV (reference sequence). CDR3 residues: CASSFAKPLDTGELFF. The CDR3 DNA follows: TGTGCCAGCAGCTTTGCGAAGCCGCTTGACACCGGGGAGCTGTTTTTT.

The chain combines TRBV29-1 with TRBJ2-1, with TRBD2 matching 10 bases. CDR3 length: 18 amino acids. J was trimmed by 0 bases and V by 3 bases; bases with no gene match: 11. CDR1 and CDR2 (germline): SQVTM, ANQGSEA. For the CDR3, the DNA is TGCAGCGTTGACGGGCGGAGCGGGAGGGACACCTCCTACAATGAGCAGTTCTTC. It specifies CSVDGRSGRDTSYNEQFF.

The chain links TRBV18 to TRBJ2-7; 8 bases map to TRBD1. The germline gives CDR1 KGHSH, CDR2 LQKENI. CDR3 length equals 15 residues. Trimming at V came to 3 bases and at J to 5 bases, leaving 9 bases not matched to a gene. The CDR3 DNA reads as TGTGCCAGCTCACCCGAACAGGGGGGACTTGACGAGCAGTACTTC. This codes for CASSPEQGGLDEQYF.

This chain uses TRBV5-6 with TRBJ2-2; TRBD1 matches 9 bases. The CDR3 sequence is 16 residues long. Trimming removed 4 bases from V and 5 bases from J; junction bases left unmatched: 9. CDR1 and CDR2 from the germline V gene are SGHDT and YYEEEE. The CDR3 DNA sequence: TGTGCCAGCAGCGTCTGGACAGGGGTGTATACCGGGGAGCTGTTTTTT. It codes for CASSVWTGVYTGELFF.

The gene calls are TRBV5-5 and TRBJ2-7, with 7 bases matching TRBD1. Germline V lookup: CDR1 SGHKS, CDR2 YYEKEE (reference sequence). The J segment lost 0 bases and the V segment lost 2 bases, leaving 5 bases of the junction unmatched. CDR3 length: 15 residues. The CDR3 reads CASSFPDRASYEQYF. The CDR3 DNA sequence: TGTGCCAGCAGCTTCCCCGACAGGGCCTCCTACGAGCAGTACTTC. The full variable domain, with the rest looked up from reference TRBV5-5 and TRBJ2-7, is DAGVTQSPTHLIKTRGQQVTLRCSPISGHKSVSWYQQVLGQGPQFIFQYYEKEERGRGNFPDRFSARQFPNYSSELNVNALLLGDSALYLCASSFPDRASYEQYFGPGTRLTVT.

The V call is TRBV18, the J call TRBJ1-3, with TRBD1 as a possible D gene (5 bases). With 3 bases removed from V and 0 bases from J, the gap between germline ends came to 9 bases. The CDR3 contains 15 residues. CDR1 is KGHSH, CDR2 LQKENI, per germline. CDR3 in DNA: TGTGCCAGCTCACCCCGACAGCACTCTGGAAACACCATATATTTT. Translating it yields CASSPRQHSGNTIYF.

The chain combines TRBV19 with TRBJ2-7; D is unresolved. V gave up 3 bases and J gave up 0 bases, with 9 bases separating them. This CDR3 is 14 amino acids long. Per germline, CDR1 LNHDA and CDR2 SQIVND (reference sequence). CDR3 sequence reads: CASSIVGISYEQYF. The CDR3 coding sequence is TGTGCCAGTAGTATTGTTGGCATCTCCTACGAGCAGTACTTC.

J is TRBJ2-7 and V is TRBV9; weak D call: TRBD2 (5 bases). Germline CDR1 SGDLS, CDR2 YYNGEE. The germline V and J ends were trimmed by 0 bases and 2 bases, with 12 bases remaining between them. The CDR3 sequence is 15 residues long. The CDR3 protein is CASSVEAGWAYEQYF. CDR3 DNA sequence: TGTGCCAGCAGCGTAGAGGCGGGTTGGGCCTACGAGCAGTACTTC.

The chain links TRBV7-2 to TRBJ2-3, with D tentatively TRBD2 (5 bases). The CDR3 is 15 amino acids. Trimming shortened V by 3 bases and J by 0 bases, and 10 bases separated the two germline ends. Germline lookup yields CDR1 SGHTA and CDR2 FQGNSA. The chain's CDR3 is CASSFSGLSTDTQYF. The CDR3 region has the DNA TGTGCCAGCAGCTTTTCTGGACTTAGCACAGATACGCAGTATTTT.